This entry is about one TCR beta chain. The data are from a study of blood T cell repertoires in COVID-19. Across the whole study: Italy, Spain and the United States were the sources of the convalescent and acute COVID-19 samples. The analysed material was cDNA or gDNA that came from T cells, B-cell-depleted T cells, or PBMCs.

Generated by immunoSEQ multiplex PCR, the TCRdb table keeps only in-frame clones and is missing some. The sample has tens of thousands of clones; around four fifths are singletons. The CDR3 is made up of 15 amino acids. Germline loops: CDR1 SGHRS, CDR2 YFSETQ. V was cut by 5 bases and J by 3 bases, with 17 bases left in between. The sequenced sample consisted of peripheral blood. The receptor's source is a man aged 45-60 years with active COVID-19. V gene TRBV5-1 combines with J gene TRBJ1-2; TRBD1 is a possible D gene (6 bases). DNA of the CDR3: TGCGCCAGCAGTCTAACAGGGCAGGCAGACTATGGCTACACCTTC. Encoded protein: CASSLTGQADYGYTF.